A selection of T cell receptor beta chains follows, all from one sample in a study of CD8 T cells in Susac syndrome. TCRdb re-analysed the immunoSEQ multiplex PCR reads in MiXCR, keeping a single row per CDR3 protein. Of about 250,000 distinct CDR3 sequences listed, around 93% are singletons. The source material was CD4+ T cells from PBMCs. The receptor set was obtained from a human donor with multiple sclerosis. Each CDR3 is given with its conserved first and last residue. A D gene is named only where the DNA matches it firmly. Some rows mark clone size as missing; the rest say once, few, many or name a class of expanded clone.

d_gene	abundance	v_gene	j_gene	CDR3nt	CDR3aa
-	-	TRBV12-3/TRBV12-4	TRBJ1-1	TGTGCCAGCAGTCCCGGACATGGAGTAGGTCCTATGAACACTGAAGCTTTCTTT	CASSPGHGVGPMNTEAFF
-	-	TRBV5-1	TRBJ2-6	TGCGCCAGCAGCTTGGCGGGATACTCTGGGGCCAACGTCCTGACTTTC	CASSLAGYSGANVLTF
TRBD1	-	TRBV9	TRBJ1-3	TGTGCCAGGGGACAGGGAAACTCTGGAAACACCATATATTTT	CARGQGNSGNTIYF
-	-	TRBV20-1	TRBJ1-6	TGCAGTGCCCGCGGGGGCACCAACTATTCACCCCTCCACTTT	CSARGGTNYSPLHF
-	once	TRBV24-1	TRBJ2-7	TGTGCCACCTCCTCTTCGGGGGCCTCCTACGAGCAGTACTTC	CATSSSGASYEQYF
-	once	TRBV10-3	TRBJ1-6	TGTGCCATCAGTGAGTCCGGACAGTATTCACCCCTCCACTTT	CAISESGQYSPLHF
-	-	TRBV2	TRBJ2-2	TGTGCCAGCAGTGCTAATCCAGGGAACACCGGGGAGCTGTTTTTT	CASSANPGNTGELFF
TRBD1	-	TRBV9	TRBJ2-7	TGTGCCAGCAGCGCGAATCCAATCGGGACAGGGGTTCTCGAGCAGTACTTC	CASSANPIGTGVLEQYF
TRBD2	-	TRBV20-1	TRBJ2-1	TGCAGTGCTAGACGAGGACTAGCGGGAGGGAGTGTCAATGAGCAGTTCTTC	CSARRGLAGGSVNEQFF
-	-	TRBV9	TRBJ1-1	TGTGCCAGCAGCGTAGACCCTCCGGCGCCGAACATGAACACTGAAGCTTTCTTT	CASSVDPPAPNMNTEAFF
TRBD1	-	TRBV24-1	TRBJ1-5	TGTGCCACCAGTGACCGTGGGGGACAGGGGGACCTCCCCCAGCATTTT	CATSDRGGQGDLPQHF
-	-	TRBV4-1	TRBJ1-1	TGCGCCAGCAGCCAAGAAGGGTTTGGGGGCAGCACTGAAGCTTTCTTT	CASSQEGFGGSTEAFF
-	-	TRBV24-1	TRBJ2-5	TGTGCCCCGATGAAACGGGAGACCCAGTACTTC	CAPMKRETQYF
TRBD2	-	TRBV20-1	TRBJ2-1	TGCAGTGCTGGGATACTAGCGAACAATGAGCAGTTCTTC	CSAGILANNEQFF
-	-	TRBV6-2/TRBV6-3	TRBJ2-1	TGTGCCGGCAGCCCATTCAATGAGCAGTTCTTC	CAGSPFNEQFF